Presented here are 32 T cell receptor beta chains from one specimen sequenced in a study of regulatory T cells in long-lasting Graves disease. The authors built TCR beta libraries using iRepertoire HTBI primers and Arm-PCR of CDR3 regions. TCRdb re-called the multiplex PCR reads through MiXCR, storing one row per CDR3 protein. This sample has around 400,000 distinct CDR3 sequences, with about a quarter found just once. Described time point: persistent/refractory GD, antithyroid drugs over 5 years with positive TRAb. RNA isolated from PBMCs was used to make the TCR library. Sequencing used peripheral blood mononuclear cells (PBMCs), obtained when the disease was refractory, from a patient treated with antithyroid drugs. The source of these receptors is a female donor with Graves disease.

The chain employs TRBV6-1 and TRBJ1-1; 8 bases match TRBD1. The length of the CDR3 is 14 residues. Germline V lookup: CDR1 MNHNS, CDR2 SASEGT. V shed 6 bases, J shed 5 bases, and the junction held 8 bases outside the gene matches. The CDR3: CASRTTGGRTEAFF. The CDR3 coding sequence is TGTGCCAGCAGAACAACAGGGGGTAGGACTGAAGCTTTCTTT.

The chain recombines TRBV5-1 with TRBJ2-3; 10 bases align to TRBD2. The CDR3 covers 16 residues. V trimming: 1 base; J trimming: 4 bases; junction bases outside the gene matches: 6. Per the germline V gene, CDR1 is SGHRS and CDR2 is YFSETQ. CDR3 nucleotides: TGCGCCAGCAGCTTGTCTAGCGGGAGATTCGCAGATACGCAGTATTTT. Its translation: CASSLSSGRFADTQYF.

This clonotype was seen only a few times. The chain uses TRBV6-1 and TRBJ2-7; 11 nucleotides match TRBD1. CDR3 length equals 14 residues. Germline trimming cut 5 bases from V and 7 bases from J; bases unmatched to any gene: 7. CDR1 MNHNS and CDR2 SASEGT come from the germline V gene. In nucleotides, the CDR3 is TGTGCCAGCAGTACCGGACAGGGGGCGGTGGAGCAGTACTTC. It yields the protein CASSTGQGAVEQYF.

This chain connects TRBV5-1 to TRBJ2-4; no clear D. Trimming pared 0 bases from V and 6 bases from J, leaving 13 bases between. Looked up from germline, CDR1 is SGHRS and CDR2 is YFSETQ. The CDR3 has 15 residues. DNA of the CDR3: TGCGCCAGCAGCTTGGATCTGGGATTGGGAAACATTCAGTACTTC. It is translated as CASSLDLGLGNIQYF.

This clonotype appeared a few times. The V call is TRBV29-1, the J call TRBJ1-1; TRBD1 matches at 10 bases. Losses at the gene ends were 5 bases for V and 1 base for J; bases not matched to a gene: 7. The CDR3 loop spans 15 amino acids. Germline values: CDR1 SQVTM, CDR2 ANQGSEA. The CDR3 protein is CSVRGQGLRNTEAFF. The CDR3 DNA reads TGCAGCGTTAGGGGACAGGGGCTGAGGAACACTGAAGCTTTCTTT.

This clonotype showed up just a few times. A far larger clone lies a single base away; this is likely a read error. The chain has TRBV6-1 and TRBJ1-1; D may be TRBD1 (6 bases). Germline CDR1 reads MNHNS; CDR2 reads SASEGT. Trimming left V 6 bases short and J 2 bases short, with 10 bases between. CDR3 length: 13 amino acids. In DNA form, the CDR3 reads TGTGCCAGCAGCGGGACATTAAACACTGAAGCTTTCTTT. Residues: CASSGTLNTEAFF.

This clonotype was found a few times. The chain links TRBV7-8 to TRBJ2-7, with 7 positions matching TRBD1. CDR1 and CDR2 from the germline V gene are SGHVS and FQNEAQ. Trimming cost V 1 base and J 3 bases; bases outside gene matches: 9. The CDR3 length is 16 residues. CDR3 DNA: TGTGCCAGCAGCTTAGGGCCGGGACAGTCGAACTACGAGCAGTACTTC. This codes for CASSLGPGQSNYEQYF. Full variable domain (missing parts from reference TRBV7-8 and TRBJ2-7): GAGVSQSPRYKVAKRGQDVALRCDPISGHVSLFWYQQALGQGPEFLTYFQNEAQLDKSGLPSDRFFAERPEGSVSTLKIQRTQQEDSAVYLCASSLGPGQSNYEQYFGPGTRLTVT.

DNA of the CDR3: TGTGCCAGCAGCCAAAGGACAGGGAATAATTCACCCCTCCACTTT. Translated, it gives CASSQRTGNNSPLHF. The J gene is TRBJ1-6, the V gene TRBV7-2, with 8 nucleotides matching TRBD1. The germline V gene has CDR1 SGHTA and CDR2 FQGNSA. The CDR3 contains 15 residues. V dropped 5 bases and J dropped 5; count of bases not matched to a gene: 5.

This clonotype was detected ten times or more. The V and J genes are TRBV7-9 and TRBJ2-7; TRBD1 agrees at 9 bases. Trimming took 1 base from V and 4 from J; bases not matched to a gene: 8. The CDR3 consists of 16 residues. The germline V gene encodes CDR1 SEHNR and CDR2 FQNEAQ (reference sequence). CDR3 in amino acids: CASSLVSGTGPYEQYF. The CDR3 region has the DNA TGTGCCAGCAGCTTAGTGTCCGGGACAGGGCCTTACGAGCAGTACTTC. The whole variable domain, remainder taken from reference TRBV7-9 and TRBJ2-7, is DTGVSQNPRHKITKRGQNVTFRCDPISEHNRLYWYRQTLGQGPEFLTYFQNEAQLEKSRLLSDRFSAERPKGSFSTLEIQRTEQGDSAMYLCASSLVSGTGPYEQYFGPGTRLTVT.

This clonotype has more than one count but fewer than ten. The CDR3 protein is CASSRDNNYGYTF. The CDR3 nucleotides read TGTGCCAGCAGCCGGGACAATAACTATGGCTACACCTTC. The chain links TRBV7-8 to TRBJ1-2, with D perhaps matching TRBD1 (6 bases). CDR1 is SGHVS, CDR2 FQNEAQ, per germline. Trimming shortened V by 5 bases and J by 1 base, and 8 bases separated the two germline ends. There are 13 residues in the CDR3.

This clonotype was observed a handful of times. The V call is TRBV5-1, the J call TRBJ2-7; the D is unclear. The germline CDR1 and CDR2 sequences are SGHRS and YFSETQ. The CDR3 covers 13 residues. V gave up 3 bases and J gave up 3 bases, with 10 bases separating them. CDR3 sequence: CASSSTPFYEQYF. CDR3 in DNA: TGCGCCAGCAGCTCTACCCCTTTCTACGAGCAGTACTTC.

The chain employs TRBV20-1 and TRBJ2-7, with 7 bases identical to TRBD1. The CDR3 loop spans 15 amino acids. J was trimmed by 6 bases and V by 0 bases; bases with no gene match: 11. CDR1 and CDR2 from the germline V gene are DFQATT and SNEGSKA (reference sequence). The CDR3 loop is CSARDSGTALLEQYF. The CDR3 nucleotides are TGCAGTGCTAGAGATTCCGGGACAGCGTTGCTCGAGCAGTACTTC.

This clonotype came up many times. This chain connects TRBV2 to TRBJ1-5, with D possibly being TRBD1 (6 bases). V gave up 0 bases and J gave up 9 bases, with 15 bases separating them. The germline gives CDR1 SNHLY, CDR2 FYNNEI. CDR3 size: 15 residues. CDR3 sequence: CASSEARTAPGPQHF. The CDR3 bases are TGTGCCAGCAGTGAAGCCCGGACAGCTCCTGGGCCCCAGCATTTT. Drawing the rest from reference TRBV2 and TRBJ1-5, the complete variable domain is EPEVTQTPSHQVTQMGQEVILRCVPISNHLYFYWYRQILGQKVEFLVSFYNNEISEKSEIFDDQFSVERPDGSNFTLKIRSTKLEDSAMYFCASSEARTAPGPQHFGDGTRLSIL.

With regard to this clonotype: Mismatch with germline at one junction end may stem from a read error. The V and J genes are TRBV5-1 and TRBJ1-4; TRBD1 is a possible D gene (5 bases). Looked up from germline, CDR1 is SGHRS and CDR2 is YFSETQ. The CDR3 is made up of 14 amino acids. The CDR3 nucleotides are TGCGCCAGCAGCTTGGGACAGCTTGGAGAAAAACTGCTTTTT. This translates into CASSLGQLGEKLLF.

The genes are TRBV7-8 and TRBJ2-7; 11 positions match TRBD1. This CDR3 has 16 residues. The germline V gene encodes CDR1 SGHVS and CDR2 FQNEAQ. V shed 2 bases, J shed 6 bases, and the junction held 9 bases outside the gene matches. In DNA, the CDR3 is TGTGCCAGCAGCTTAATGACCGGGACAGGGGGGGGCGAGCAGTACTTC. Protein sequence: CASSLMTGTGGGEQYF.

This clonotype has a handful of counts. The chain couples TRBV7-2 to TRBJ2-5, with 7 bases identical to TRBD1. Germline-derived CDR1 and CDR2 are SGHTA and FQGNSA. The CDR3 runs 16 residues. The ends lost 4 bases at V and 5 bases at J; junction bases unmatched: 13. The CDR3 loop is CASSYKGQRYLETQYF. CDR3 nucleotide sequence: TGTGCCAGCAGCTATAAGGGACAGCGGTATTTGGAGACCCAGTACTTC.

The chain joins TRBV28 to TRBJ2-7; tentatively, D is TRBD2 (6 bases). V was shortened by 6 bases and J by 7 bases, with 16 bases between the two germline ends. Per germline, CDR1 MDHEN and CDR2 SYDVKM. The CDR3 extends over 13 amino acids. DNA for the CDR3: TGTGCCAGCAGAGCCCCGATCGGGGGTGAGCAGTACTTC. Translating it yields CASRAPIGGEQYF.

There are a few counts of this clonotype. The chain has TRBV7-8 and TRBJ1-1; D is ambiguous. Germline loops: CDR1 SGHVS, CDR2 FQNEAQ. The V gene lost 7 bases and the J gene lost 1 base, with 16 bases spanning the gap. The CDR3 spans 15 residues. The CDR3 here is CASTLLRTGNTEAFF. In DNA, the CDR3 is TGTGCCAGCACCTTGCTCCGGACGGGGAACACTGAAGCTTTCTTT.

The sample holds many counts of this clonotype. The V gene is TRBV19, the J gene TRBJ1-2; a weak D match, TRBD1 (5 bases). The CDR3 contains 11 residues. Germline V gene sequence: CDR1 LNHDA, CDR2 SQIVND (reference sequence). Trimming removed 9 bases from V and 4 bases from J, with 9 bases in between. The DNA for the CDR3 is TGTGCCAGCCTAAGGGGCTATGGCTACACCTTC. Amino acids: CASLRGYGYTF.

The V and J genes are TRBV7-8 and TRBJ1-1; D may be TRBD1 (6 bases). The germline V gene has CDR1 SGHVS and CDR2 FQNEAQ. Deletions cut 1 base from V and 0 bases from J, with 9 bases between. The CDR3 runs 15 residues. CDR3 in amino acids: CASSLEGGMNTEAFF. CDR3 in DNA: TGTGCCAGCAGCTTAGAAGGGGGGATGAACACTGAAGCTTTCTTT. The variable domain in full, completed from reference TRBV7-8 and TRBJ1-1, reads GAGVSQSPRYKVAKRGQDVALRCDPISGHVSLFWYQQALGQGPEFLTYFQNEAQLDKSGLPSDRFFAERPEGSVSTLKIQRTQQEDSAVYLCASSLEGGMNTEAFFGQGTRLTVV.

In its sample, this clonotype was seen many times. This chain joins TRBV10-3 and TRBJ2-2; D uncertain. The CDR3 loop spans 13 amino acids. Germline-derived CDR1 and CDR2 are ENHRY and SYGVKD. Trimming took off 4 bases at V and 4 bases at J, with 7 bases between the two ends. The CDR3: CAISVTLTGELFF. The CDR3 DNA reads as TGTGCCATCAGTGTCACCCTCACCGGGGAGCTGTTTTTT.

Concerning this clonotype itself: One base away lies a much larger clone, so this may be a sequencing read error. V and J are TRBV19 and TRBJ2-5, with D maybe TRBD2 (5 bases). From germline, CDR1 is LNHDA and CDR2 SQIVND (reference sequence). V was shortened by 5 bases and J by 1 base, with 17 bases between the two germline ends. The CDR3 totals 16 residues. CDR3 in amino acids: CASSGFRGRAQETQYF. The DNA for the CDR3 is TGTGCCAGTAGTGGATTTCGCGGGCGGGCCCAAGAGACCCAGTACTTC.

The sample holds many counts of this clonotype. An end of the junction differs from the germline gene, which may be a read error. This chain connects TRBV11-2 to TRBJ2-5; tentatively, D is TRBD1 or TRBD2 (6 bases each). The germline V gene encodes CDR1 SGHAT and CDR2 FQNNGV. The CDR3 spans 14 residues. CDR3 protein: CASSLGGTPNERCF. DNA of the CDR3: TGTGCCAGCAGCCTAGGGGGGACCCCCAATGAGCGGTGCTTC. Full variable domain (remainder filled in from reference TRBV11-2 and TRBJ2-5): EAGVAQSPRYKIIEKRQSVAFWCNPISGHATLYWYQQILGQGPKLLIQFQNNGVVDDSQLPKDRFSAERLKGVDSTLKIQPAKLEDSAVYLCASSLGGTPNERCFGPGTRLLVL.

There are many counts of this clonotype. The chain employs TRBV2 and TRBJ1-4; no clear D gene. Looked up from germline, CDR1 is SNHLY and CDR2 is FYNNEI. CDR3 size: 16 residues. Trimming pared 7 bases from V and 4 bases from J, leaving 19 bases between. The CDR3, as DNA: TGTGCCAGCAACCCTAGTTCCTCCCGGGGTAATGAAAAACTGTTTTTT. It yields the protein CASNPSSSRGNEKLFF.

V gene TRBV30 combines with J gene TRBJ2-5; D might be TRBD1 (5 bases). CDR1 is GTSNPN and CDR2 is SVGIG in the germline V gene (reference sequence). The CDR3 totals 14 residues. Between the trimmed V and J ends, which lost 1 base and 4 bases, there was a span of 13 bases. The CDR3 region is CAWSGGSRVETQYF. CDR3 in DNA: TGTGCCTGGAGTGGAGGCTCCAGGGTAGAGACCCAGTACTTC. The whole variable domain, filled in from reference TRBV30 and TRBJ2-5, reads SQTIHQWPATLVQPVGSPLSLECTVEGTSNPNLYWYRQAAGRGLQLLFYSVGIGQISSEVPQNLSASRPQDRQFILSSKKLLLSDSGFYLCAWSGGSRVETQYFGPGTRLLVL.

This clonotype was seen more than once but under ten times. V and J are TRBV10-3 and TRBJ2-7; D is possibly TRBD1 (6 bases). V lost 3 bases, J lost 3 bases, and 15 bases lay in between. CDR3 length: 15 residues. Germline CDR1 reads ENHRY; CDR2 reads SYGVKD. CDR3 nucleotides: TGTGCCATCAGTGAAAAACAGGGAAAGGGCTACGAGCAGTACTTC. It specifies CAISEKQGKGYEQYF.

This clonotype was observed at least ten times. This sequence joins TRBV7-2 and TRBJ2-7; D uncertain. The CDR3 is 14 amino acids. The germline V gene has CDR1 SGHTA and CDR2 FQGNSA. V gave up 1 base and J gave up 5 bases, with 12 bases separating them. CDR3 DNA: TGTGCCAGCAGCTTAGGCTCACTTGGGAACGAGCAGTACTTC. It is translated as CASSLGSLGNEQYF.

The rearrangement links TRBV4-3 to TRBJ1-4; 8 positions agree with TRBD1. CDR1 and CDR2 (germline): LGHNA, YSLEER. Unmatched junction bases numbered 1, after V lost 4 bases and J lost 0 bases. The CDR3 contains 15 residues. This chain's CDR3 is CASSRTGPTNEKLFF. The CDR3 bases are TGCGCCAGCAGCCGGACAGGGCCAACTAATGAAAAACTGTTTTTT.

With regard to this clonotype: A read error may explain this, as a much larger clone is one base away. J is TRBJ2-5 and V is TRBV7-3, with D tentatively TRBD2 (6 bases). Germline CDR1 and CDR2: SGHTA and FQGTGA. This CDR3 is 13 amino acids long. V lost 5 bases to trimming and J lost 5 bases, with 12 bases between them. This CDR3 reads CASSRDWRETQYF. In DNA form, the CDR3 reads TGTGCCAGCAGCCGGGACTGGCGGGAGACCCAGTACTTC. Using reference TRBV7-3 and TRBJ2-5 for the parts outside the CDR3, the full variable domain is GAGVSQTPSNKVTEKGKYVELRCDPISGHTALYWYRQSLGQGPEFLIYFQGTGAADDSGLPNDRFFAVRPEGSVSTLKIQRTERGDSAVYLCASSRDWRETQYFGPGTRLLVL.

This rearrangement joins TRBV3-1 to TRBJ2-2, with D perhaps assigned TRBD1 or TRBD2 (5 bases each). Germline V gene lookup returns CDR1 LGHDT and CDR2 YNNKEL (reference sequence). V was pared by 3 bases and J by 4 bases, with 12 bases between. CDR3 length: 15 amino acids. CDR3 nucleotides: TGTGCCAGCAGCCAGAAACCAGGGAGCACCGGGGAGCTGTTTTTT. This gives the protein CASSQKPGSTGELFF.

V gene TRBV6-1 combines with J gene TRBJ2-4, with a possible D match to TRBD1 (6 bases). The V and J ends lost 7 bases and 5 bases respectively, with 15 bases between them. Germline V lookup: CDR1 MNHNS, CDR2 SASEGT. This CDR3 is 14 amino acids long. The CDR3 nucleotides are TGTGCCAGCAAACATCGGGACACCCAAAACATTCAGTACTTC. It is translated as CASKHRDTQNIQYF.

This clonotype has ten or more counts. The V gene is TRBV12-3 or TRBV12-4, the J gene TRBJ2-7, with D maybe TRBD1 (6 bases). This CDR3 has 15 amino acids. Trimming left V 7 bases short and J 0 bases short, with 16 bases between. The CDR3 loop reads CASNQGQISSYEQYF. Here the CDR3 DNA reads TGTGCCAGCAATCAAGGACAGATTAGCTCCTACGAGCAGTACTTC.